This TCR beta chain was sequenced during a study of monozygotic twins with inflammatory bowel disease. Study outcomes and limitations: Part of the variability in patient repertoires may have come from differing immunosuppressive treatments. No single strong signal or clonotype associated with IBD was supported.

Following a re-call of the 5' RACE reads, TCRdb has one entry per CDR3 protein and lacks DNA. The sample table includes approximately 300,000 distinct CDR3 sequences. In regard to this clonotype: Its specificity is not known.

The CDR3 extends over 15 amino acids. The specimen was blood. This chain uses TRBV21-1 with TRBJ2-2; TCRdb's D call of TRBD1 is untestable without DNA. TRBV21-1 is listed as a pseudogene. This TCR derives from a human donor with ulcerative colitis or Crohn's disease, or a healthy co-twin of an affected twin (not recorded which). CDR3 amino acids: CASSKVQTGTGELFF.